The source of this T cell receptor (beta chain) is a study of molecular identifiers for immune sequencing clone quantification. Trimming took off 8 bases at V and 0 bases at J, with 11 bases between the two ends. CDR3 length: 13 amino acids. From the PCR reads, TCRdb called clonotypes with MiXCR, one entry per CDR3 protein. The data show about 500,000 distinct CDR3 sequences, 20% to 25% seen once. With regard to this clonotype: Its antigen remains unidentified.

Naive CD8 libraries used 20,000 to 1,000,000 sorted cells and 10%, 30% or 50% RNA. Regarding the study as a whole: Single-cell amounts of spiked Jurkat TCR RNA were reportedly detectable among fewer than 1.3 million naive cells. Clones above 20 RNA copies contained over 98% of effector molecules and under 1% of naive molecules.

The sequencing sample was made of naive CD8+ T cells from blood, with Jurkat cell RNA spiked in. The subset was: FACS-sorted CD8+CD4-CCR7+CD45RA+ naive T cells. The chain has TRBV12-3 or TRBV12-4 and TRBJ2-7; D unclear. The receptor comes from a human donor in good health. Some libraries in this study had Jurkat cell RNA spiked in. Here the CDR3 reads CASGPGHSYEQYF. The CDR3 region has the DNA TGTGCCAGCGGTCCCGGCCACTCCTACGAGCAGTACTTC.